The 32 T cell receptor beta chains presented below share a single source sample, sequenced in a study of cytomegalovirus exposure and HLA in healthy donors. The protocol was immunoSEQ multiplex PCR, while the TCRdb copy is restricted to in-frame clones and leaves out a portion. In the table there are 150,000 to 200,000 clones, approximately 86% of which are singletons. Source material: PBMCs. These receptors originate from a man younger than 40 in good health and CMV-seropositive.

CDR3 coding DNA: TGTGCCAGCAGTTCGCAGGGGGTCAGGGAAAACACCATATATTTT. Its protein is CASSSQGVRENTIYF. J is TRBJ1-3 and V is TRBV6-6; 7 bases map to TRBD1. This CDR3 region has 15 residues. V lost 4 bases and J lost 6; bases outside the gene matches: 9. Germline V lookup: CDR1 MNHNY, CDR2 SVGAGI (reference sequence).

The chain uses TRBV7-9 and TRBJ2-2; 9 bases fit TRBD2. The V segment lost 5 bases and the J segment 2 bases; nucleotides outside the gene matches: 6. The CDR3 extends over 16 amino acids. The germline V gene encodes CDR1 SEHNR and CDR2 FQNEAQ (reference sequence). CDR3 sequence reads: CASSIGTSLNTGELFF. The CDR3 region has the DNA TGTGCCAGCAGCATCGGGACTAGCCTCAACACCGGGGAGCTGTTTTTT.

This clone has just a few counts. The chain is built from TRBV19 and TRBJ1-5; possible D gene TRBD1, 6 bases. Germline V gene data show CDR1 as LNHDA and CDR2 as SQIVND (reference sequence). The CDR3 length is 15 residues. Deletions cut 5 bases from V and 4 bases from J, with 15 bases between. The CDR3 sequence: CASSFSGAGNQPQHF. CDR3 sequence (DNA): TGTGCCAGTAGTTTTTCAGGGGCTGGGAATCAGCCCCAGCATTTT.

The genes are TRBV5-6 and TRBJ2-1; possibly TRBD1 for D (6 bases). The CDR3 has 12 amino acids. V shed 4 bases and J shed 8 bases, with 10 bases lying between them. Germline values: CDR1 SGHDT, CDR2 YYEEEE. This chain's CDR3 is CASSPQGHEQFF. The DNA for the CDR3 is TGTGCCAGCAGCCCACAGGGCCATGAGCAGTTCTTC.

The chain couples TRBV5-1 to TRBJ2-3, with D uncertain. The CDR3 extends over 15 amino acids. Germline V gene sequence: CDR1 SGHRS, CDR2 YFSETQ. The V and J ends lost 9 bases and 0 bases respectively, with 17 bases between them. The CDR3 coding sequence is TGCGCCACCCAAGAAACACTACAAAGCACAGATACGCAGTATTTT. Translating gives CATQETLQSTDTQYF.

The V call is TRBV27, the J call TRBJ2-7; 10 bases are a match to TRBD1. This CDR3 spans 14 amino acids. The germline V gene encodes CDR1 MNHEY and CDR2 SMNVEV (reference sequence). The J segment lost 0 bases and the V segment lost 6 bases, leaving 2 bases of the junction unmatched. The CDR3 reads CASSRDRGSYEQYF. The CDR3 DNA sequence: TGTGCCAGCAGCCGGGACAGGGGCTCCTACGAGCAGTACTTC.

This rearrangement joins TRBV21-1 to TRBJ1-4; no DNA check was done on the table's D call, TRBD1. TRBV21-1 constitutes a pseudogene. The CDR3 length is 17 residues. The CDR3: CASSKRAPGQGSEKLFF. The CDR3 region has the DNA TGTGCCAGCAGCAAAAGGGCCCCGGGACAGGGGAGTGAAAAACTGTTTTTT.

This sequence joins TRBV5-1 and TRBJ2-6, with D possibly being TRBD2 (6 bases). This CDR3 is built from 17 residues. CDR1 is SGHRS and CDR2 is YFSETQ in the germline V gene. Trimming removed 5 bases at V and 4 bases at J, with 19 bases between. In nucleotides, the CDR3 is TGCGCCAGCAGGCCCGGCCCGGGAGTTGGCGGGGCCAACGTCCTGACTTTC. Its translation is CASRPGPGVGGANVLTF.

The genes are TRBV7-2 and TRBJ2-1, with TRBD2 identical over 11 bases. Germline assignment: CDR1 SGHTA and CDR2 FQGNSA. V lost 5 bases and J lost 6; bases outside the gene matches: 3. The CDR3 consists of 14 residues. This CDR3 is CASSRTSGRNEQFF. In DNA form, the CDR3 reads TGTGCCAGCAGCAGGACTAGCGGGCGCAATGAGCAGTTCTTC.

The J gene is TRBJ2-2, the V gene TRBV10-3, with D tentatively TRBD1 (6 bases). The CDR3 sequence is 14 residues long. Germline values: CDR1 ENHRY, CDR2 SYGVKD. The V and J ends lost 6 bases and 1 base respectively, with 9 bases between them. Written as DNA, the CDR3 is TGTGCCATCAGCCCGGACAGGAACACCGGGGAGCTGTTTTTT. This gives the protein CAISPDRNTGELFF.

The rearrangement links TRBV19 to TRBJ2-1; TRBD2 agrees at 13 bases. The germline V gene encodes CDR1 LNHDA and CDR2 SQIVND (reference sequence). The CDR3 covers 17 residues. Unmatched junction bases numbered 8, after V lost 5 bases and J lost 4 bases. CDR3 coding DNA: TGTGCCAGTAGTGTTCCGACTAGCGGGGGGACTTACAATGAGCAGTTCTTC. It specifies CASSVPTSGGTYNEQFF.

This chain joins TRBV27 and TRBJ2-4; 8 bases align to TRBD1. The CDR3 is 15 residues long. Trimming took 3 bases from V and 6 from J; bases not matched to a gene: 7. Germline CDR1 MNHEY, CDR2 SMNVEV (reference sequence). The chain's CDR3 is CASSFGRGQGNIQYF. DNA of the CDR3: TGTGCCAGCAGTTTCGGCAGGGGGCAGGGAAACATTCAGTACTTC.

The chain uses TRBV5-1 and TRBJ2-7; no firm D call. The V end was cut by 0 bases, the J end by 6 bases, with 7 bases between. Germline V gives CDR1 SGHRS, CDR2 YFSETQ. The CDR3 spans 12 residues. CDR3 amino acids: CASSLGRGEQYF. CDR3 DNA sequence: TGCGCCAGCAGCTTGGGGCGAGGCGAGCAGTACTTC.

This chain joins TRBV7-3 and TRBJ2-3, with D tentatively TRBD1 (5 bases). CDR3 length: 16 residues. V was pared by 0 bases and J by 0 bases, with 10 bases between. The germline V gene encodes CDR1 SGHTA and CDR2 FQGTGA. The DNA for the CDR3 is TGTGCCAGCAGCTTAACGGACATAACGAGCACAGATACGCAGTATTTT. Encoded protein: CASSLTDITSTDTQYF.

V and J are TRBV5-6 and TRBJ1-4; a possible D gene is TRBD1 (5 bases). This CDR3 region has 19 residues. Germline V gene lookup returns CDR1 SGHDT and CDR2 YYEEEE. The germline V and J ends were trimmed by 5 bases and 5 bases, with 28 bases remaining between them. CDR3 residues: CASSSDGGRGARENEKLFF. For the CDR3, the DNA is TGTGCCAGCAGTTCCGACGGGGGGAGGGGCGCGCGCGAAAATGAAAAACTGTTTTTT.

The chain combines TRBV5-1 with TRBJ2-5; 14 bases fit TRBD2. CDR1 is SGHRS, CDR2 YFSETQ, per germline. With 6 bases clipped from V and 1 base from J, the junction kept 14 bases outside the gene matches. This CDR3 has 19 residues. The CDR3 sequence: CASTAGGTSGGLLQETQYF. The CDR3 region has the DNA TGCGCCAGCACCGCGGGAGGGACTAGCGGGGGCCTCCTCCAAGAGACCCAGTACTTC.

V and J are TRBV7-2 and TRBJ2-7; 9 positions match TRBD2. In germline, CDR1 is SGHTA, CDR2 FQGNSA. V lost 2 bases, J lost 3 bases, and 11 bases stayed unmatched. CDR3 length equals 17 residues. The CDR3 DNA is TGTGCCAGCAGCTTACGCCGGAGCGAACTAGCGGGCTACGAGCAGTACTTC. It yields the protein CASSLRRSELAGYEQYF.

J is TRBJ2-1 and V is TRBV11-2; 7 bases match TRBD2. CDR3 size: 11 residues. V was clipped by 1 base and J by 16 bases; unmatched bases: 4. Germline loops: CDR1 SGHAT, CDR2 FQNNGV. The CDR3 bases are TGTGCCAGCAGCTTAGGGGACTATAGATTCTTC. Translating gives CASSLGDYRFF. The entire variable domain, with the rest obtained from reference TRBV11-2 and TRBJ2-1, is as follows: EAGVAQSPRYKIIEKRQSVAFWCNPISGHATLYWYQQILGQGPKLLIQFQNNGVVDDSQLPKDRFSAERLKGVDSTLKIQPAKLEDSAVYLCASSLGDYRFFGPGTRLTVL.

V gene TRBV6-6 combines with J gene TRBJ1-5, with D possibly TRBD1 on 6 matching bases. The CDR3 is made up of 16 amino acids. The V gene lost 1 base and the J gene lost 6 bases, with 16 bases spanning the gap. CDR1 and CDR2 from the germline V gene are MNHNY and SVGAGI (reference sequence). In DNA form, the CDR3 reads TGTGCCAGCAGTTACTATGGCAGGGGAGGGTTTCAGCCCCAGCATTTT. Encoded protein: CASSYYGRGGFQPQHF.

The CDR3 reads CSVEDESPEQYF. The CDR3 DNA is TGCAGCGTTGAAGATGAGTCTCCCGAGCAGTACTTC. The chain couples TRBV29-1 to TRBJ2-7; D is undetermined. The CDR3 extends over 12 amino acids. The germline gives CDR1 SQVTM, CDR2 ANQGSEA. V lost 0 bases, J lost 6 bases, and 9 bases lay in between.

This clone has more than one count but fewer than ten. The chain uses TRBV5-1 and TRBJ2-1; no clear D. Germline V gene data show CDR1 as SGHRS and CDR2 as YFSETQ. The CDR3 runs to 13 residues. V lost 1 base and J lost 5, with 7 bases in between. The CDR3 sequence is CASSLQTDNEQFF. The DNA for the CDR3 is TGCGCCAGCAGCTTGCAAACAGACAATGAGCAGTTCTTC. Using reference TRBV5-1 and TRBJ2-1 for the parts outside the CDR3, the full variable domain is KAGVTQTPRYLIKTRGQQVTLSCSPISGHRSVSWYQQTPGQGLQFLFEYFSETQRNKGNFPGRFSGRQFSNSRSEMNVSTLELGDSALYLCASSLQTDNEQFFGPGTRLTVL.

The gene calls are TRBV6-5 and TRBJ2-1, with 7 bases that match TRBD1. Trimming removed 2 bases from V and 5 bases from J; junction bases left unmatched: 3. Germline values: CDR1 MNHEY, CDR2 SVGAGI. This CDR3 region has 14 residues. The CDR3 region is CASSYRQGDNEQFF. CDR3 nucleotides: TGTGCCAGCAGTTACCGGCAGGGGGACAATGAGCAGTTCTTC.

The chain joins TRBV4-1 to TRBJ2-7, with 9 bases identical to TRBD1. The CDR3 has 14 amino acids. The ends lost 4 bases at V and 7 bases at J; junction bases unmatched: 8. Germline CDR1 MGHRA, CDR2 YSYEKL. The CDR3 is CASSPGQGSIEQYF. CDR3 sequence (DNA): TGCGCCAGCAGCCCGGGACAGGGTTCAATTGAGCAGTACTTC.

This clone was seen only once. The V gene is TRBV4-3, the J gene TRBJ2-5, with D perhaps matching TRBD2 (6 bases). Looked up from germline, CDR1 is LGHNA and CDR2 is YSLEER. The V end lost 1 base, the J end lost 8 bases, and 14 bases lay between the germline ends. The CDR3 spans 14 residues. The CDR3 spells CASSQVNGGGTQYF. The CDR3 DNA is TGCGCCAGCAGCCAAGTAAATGGGGGAGGTACCCAGTACTTC.

This chain connects TRBV6-5 to TRBJ2-7, with TRBD1 as a possible D gene (6 bases). CDR1 and CDR2 (germline): MNHEY, SVGAGI. Trimming stripped 5 bases from V and 0 bases from J, with 11 bases between. The CDR3 is 14 amino acids. The CDR3 DNA follows: TGTGCCAGCAGTCACAGGGACCTCTCCTACGAGCAGTACTTC. This codes for CASSHRDLSYEQYF.

This chain links TRBV5-1 with TRBJ1-6; D is perhaps TRBD1 (6 bases). V lost 0 bases and J lost 10, with 8 bases in between. The CDR3 runs 13 residues. Germline CDR1 is SGHRS and CDR2 is YFSETQ. The CDR3 DNA sequence: TGCGCCAGCAGCTTGGCAGGGGACTCACCCCTCCACTTT. It codes for CASSLAGDSPLHF.

CDR3 region: CASSRGGSGGDTDTQYF. The CDR3 bases are TGCGCCAGCAGCCGGGGAGGTAGCGGGGGGGACACAGATACGCAGTATTTT. This sequence joins TRBV5-1 and TRBJ2-3; 11 nucleotides agree with TRBD2. Germline V lookup: CDR1 SGHRS, CDR2 YFSETQ. Unmatched junction bases numbered 9, after V lost 4 bases and J lost 2 bases. CDR3 length equals 17 residues. The whole variable domain, filled in from reference TRBV5-1 and TRBJ2-3, reads KAGVTQTPRYLIKTRGQQVTLSCSPISGHRSVSWYQQTPGQGLQFLFEYFSETQRNKGNFPGRFSGRQFSNSRSEMNVSTLELGDSALYLCASSRGGSGGDTDTQYFGPGTRLTVL.

This clone was detected only a few times. This chain links TRBV19 with TRBJ1-2; D uncertain. Germline V gives CDR1 LNHDA, CDR2 SQIVND (reference sequence). Trimming stripped 3 bases from V and 7 bases from J, with 12 bases between. The CDR3 consists of 13 residues. The CDR3 DNA reads TGTGCCAGTAGTATCGGGGTGGCGATTGGCTACACCTTC. This encodes CASSIGVAIGYTF.

In its sample, this clone was seen a few times. The chain combines TRBV18 with TRBJ2-2, with TRBD1 matching over 12 bases. Per the germline V gene, CDR1 is KGHSH and CDR2 is LQKENI. The V segment lost 3 bases and the J segment 6 bases; nucleotides outside the gene matches: 8. The length of the CDR3 is 17 residues. Here the CDR3 DNA reads TGTGCCAGCTCACCCGATCCGGGACAGGGGGCGGCCGGGGAGCTGTTTTTT. Protein sequence: CASSPDPGQGAAGELFF.

The rearrangement uses TRBV6-5 and TRBJ1-2, with unresolved D. In germline, CDR1 is MNHEY, CDR2 SVGAGI. Trimming removed 5 bases at V and 7 bases at J, with 8 bases between. The CDR3 runs to 11 residues. The CDR3 nucleotides are TGTGCCAGCAGTCGCGGATCTGGCTACACCTTC. It encodes CASSRGSGYTF.

The chain joins TRBV5-4 to TRBJ2-3; no reliable D call. The CDR3 loop spans 14 amino acids. Germline CDR1 and CDR2: SGHNT and YYREEE (reference sequence). Trimming left V 4 bases short and J 3 bases short, with 12 bases between. CDR3 coding DNA: TGTGCCAGCAGCACCCTAGACGGGACAGATACGCAGTATTTT. Its translation is CASSTLDGTDTQYF.

The chain links TRBV27 to TRBJ2-3; 7 bases agree with TRBD2. CDR1 and CDR2 (germline): MNHEY, SMNVEV (reference sequence). This CDR3 has 16 residues. Trimming took 2 bases from V and 1 from J; bases not matched to a gene: 6. The CDR3 protein is CASSLTPSGGTDTQYF. The DNA for the CDR3 is TGTGCCAGCAGTTTAACTCCTAGCGGTGGCACAGATACGCAGTATTTT.